A single sample gave rise to the 11 T cell receptor beta chains below, sequenced in a study of blood T cells in healthy people across ages. Sample-barcoded 5' priming and a J-beta primer mix drove a second PCR of 7 to 11 cycles. TCRdb reanalysed the 5' RACE reads using MiXCR and keeps one entry per CDR3 protein. Among about 580,000 distinct CDR3 sequences listed, 40% to 50% were seen once. Sequencing was done on a sample of blood. These receptors all stem from a man aged 80 or over in good health.

The rearrangement links TRBV12-3 or TRBV12-4 to TRBJ2-2; D call uncertain. The CDR3 extends over 12 amino acids. The V gene lost 4 bases and the J gene lost 7 bases, with 7 bases spanning the gap. The CDR3 spells CASSYAFGELFF. The CDR3 bases are TGTGCCAGCAGTTATGCCTTCGGGGAGCTGTTTTTT.

This chain connects TRBV5-1 to TRBJ2-5; the D gene is possibly TRBD1 (7 bases). The CDR3 spans 16 residues. In germline, CDR1 is SGHRS, CDR2 YFSETQ. V was clipped by 4 bases and J by 2 bases, with 18 bases between them. This chain's CDR3 is CASSPRQGGWQETQYF. The CDR3 DNA follows: TGCGCCAGCAGCCCCCGACAGGGAGGTTGGCAAGAGACCCAGTACTTC.

This rearrangement joins TRBV7-2 to TRBJ2-3; 8 bases align to TRBD2. With 4 bases clipped from V and 4 bases from J, the junction kept 7 bases outside the gene matches. This CDR3 has 15 residues. From germline, CDR1 is SGHTA and CDR2 FQGNSA. CDR3 in DNA: TGTGCCAGCAGCTGGGCAAGAGCGGGGGCAGATACGCAGTATTTT. This encodes CASSWARAGADTQYF.

This clonotype was observed a handful of times. The CDR3 protein is CASSARQGANNEQFF. The CDR3 DNA sequence: TGTGCCAGCAGTGCAAGACAGGGGGCTAACAATGAGCAGTTCTTC. The rearrangement links TRBV12-3 or TRBV12-4 to TRBJ2-1; 10 bases map to TRBD1. J was trimmed by 5 bases and V by 5 bases; bases with no gene match: 6. CDR3 size: 15 residues.

The chain links TRBV4-1 to TRBJ2-4; D is possibly TRBD2 (7 bases). The CDR3 length is 16 residues. From germline, CDR1 is MGHRA and CDR2 YSYEKL. The V end was cut by 0 bases, the J end by 6 bases, with 15 bases between. CDR3: CASSQDREGGANIQYF. Written as DNA, the CDR3 is TGCGCCAGCAGCCAAGATCGTGAGGGGGGGGCAAACATTCAGTACTTC.

The chain is built from TRBV7-2 and TRBJ2-4; TRBD2 matches at 9 bases. Matching the DNA end better, TRBJ2-5 makes the J call doubtful. This CDR3 spans 15 amino acids. Germline-derived CDR1 and CDR2 are SGHTA and FQGNSA. The CDR3 spells CASSLARGGWETQYF. The CDR3 coding sequence is TGTGCCAGCAGCTTAGCGCGGGGGGGCTGGGAGACCCAGTACTTC.

This clonotype was detected a few times. The gene calls are TRBV7-2 and TRBJ1-4; D remains ambiguous. Germline V gene sequence: CDR1 SGHTA, CDR2 FQGNSA. This CDR3 is built from 15 residues. V shed 4 bases and J shed 0 bases, with 9 bases lying between them. This CDR3 is CASSSQYPTNEKLFF. The CDR3 bases are TGTGCCAGCAGCTCGCAGTATCCAACTAATGAAAAACTGTTTTTT.

This clonotype has a handful of counts. V gene TRBV5-1 combines with J gene TRBJ1-6; D possibly corresponds to TRBD1 (5 bases). The CDR3 contains 13 residues. V lost 0 bases, J lost 12 bases, and 10 bases lay in between. CDR1 is SGHRS and CDR2 is YFSETQ in the germline V gene. In DNA, the CDR3 is TGCGCCAGCAGCTTGGGGGGGTTGCAACCCCTCCACTTT. Amino acid sequence: CASSLGGLQPLHF.

This chain links TRBV20-1 with TRBJ2-4; D unclear. The J call is in doubt because the DNA end fits TRBJ2-7 better. CDR1 is DFQATT and CDR2 is SNEGSKA in the germline V gene (reference sequence). The CDR3 is 15 amino acids. The CDR3 here is CSARDAGDPQYEQYF. The CDR3 DNA sequence: TGCAGTGCTAGAGACGCCGGCGACCCCCAATACGAGCAGTACTTC.

This clonotype was counted only a few times. CDR3 protein: CASSLLRGGDNEQFF. CDR3 coding DNA: TGCGCCAGCAGCTTGCTGCGGGGGGGCGACAATGAGCAGTTCTTC. The chain couples TRBV5-1 to TRBJ2-1; 9 bases align to TRBD2. The CDR3 has 15 amino acids. V was pared by 1 base and J by 5 bases, with 4 bases of the junction left unmatched. Germline V gives CDR1 SGHRS, CDR2 YFSETQ.

V gene TRBV12-3 or TRBV12-4 combines with J gene TRBJ2-3, with unresolved D. Trimming left V 5 bases short and J 4 bases short, with 10 bases between. The CDR3 contains 13 residues. CDR3 region: CASSTGSPDTQYF. The CDR3 bases are TGTGCCAGCAGTACCGGTTCTCCAGATACGCAGTATTTT.